Each of the 4 T cell receptor beta chains below was sequenced from the same sample in a study of T cells after yellow fever vaccination. TCRdb used MiXCR to reprocess the 5' RACE reads, holding one entry per CDR3 protein. The sample has about 330,000 distinct CDR3 sequences; approximately 8% are singletons. Here the sequenced sample was PBMCs, taken around 45 days after the first yellow fever vaccination. The receptor set was obtained from a man younger than 35 who received the YFV17D yellow fever vaccine.

This clonotype was detected only a few times. The genes are TRBV7-9 and TRBJ2-1; 7 bases fit TRBD1. Germline V CDR1 and CDR2: SEHNR, FQNEAQ (reference sequence). Trimming cost V 6 bases and J 6 bases; bases outside gene matches: 8. This CDR3 region has 14 residues. The CDR3 bases are TGTGCCAGCAGTTTGGGACAGCACTTCAATGAGCAGTTCTTC. This gives the protein CASSLGQHFNEQFF.

This clonotype was seen only a few times. The CDR3 loop reads CASSLYKADYGYTF. CDR3 DNA: TGTGCCAGCAGCTTGTATAAAGCTGACTATGGCTACACCTTC. The genes are TRBV5-4 and TRBJ1-2, with D unresolved. The CDR3 contains 14 residues. Germline CDR1 is SGHNT and CDR2 is YYREEE (reference sequence). The V and J ends lost 1 base and 3 bases respectively, with 10 bases between them.

This chain uses TRBV6-2 or TRBV6-3 with TRBJ1-6; D is unresolved. This CDR3 spans 12 amino acids. V dropped 2 bases and J dropped 8 bases, with 4 bases sitting between them. Per the germline V gene, CDR1 is MNHEY and CDR2 is SVGEGT. The CDR3 here is CASSYKDSPLHF. CDR3 sequence (DNA): TGTGCCAGCAGTTACAAAGATTCACCCCTCCACTTT.

This clonotype was seen a few times. The gene calls are TRBV10-1 and TRBJ2-2, with 8 bases aligning to TRBD1. CDR1 and CDR2 (germline): WNHNN, SYGVQD (reference sequence). V shed 4 bases, J shed 6 bases, and the junction held 7 bases outside the gene matches. The CDR3 has 15 amino acids. This CDR3 reads CASSAGQGGAGELFF. In DNA, the CDR3 is TGCGCCAGCAGTGCCGGACAGGGCGGTGCCGGGGAGCTGTTTTTT.